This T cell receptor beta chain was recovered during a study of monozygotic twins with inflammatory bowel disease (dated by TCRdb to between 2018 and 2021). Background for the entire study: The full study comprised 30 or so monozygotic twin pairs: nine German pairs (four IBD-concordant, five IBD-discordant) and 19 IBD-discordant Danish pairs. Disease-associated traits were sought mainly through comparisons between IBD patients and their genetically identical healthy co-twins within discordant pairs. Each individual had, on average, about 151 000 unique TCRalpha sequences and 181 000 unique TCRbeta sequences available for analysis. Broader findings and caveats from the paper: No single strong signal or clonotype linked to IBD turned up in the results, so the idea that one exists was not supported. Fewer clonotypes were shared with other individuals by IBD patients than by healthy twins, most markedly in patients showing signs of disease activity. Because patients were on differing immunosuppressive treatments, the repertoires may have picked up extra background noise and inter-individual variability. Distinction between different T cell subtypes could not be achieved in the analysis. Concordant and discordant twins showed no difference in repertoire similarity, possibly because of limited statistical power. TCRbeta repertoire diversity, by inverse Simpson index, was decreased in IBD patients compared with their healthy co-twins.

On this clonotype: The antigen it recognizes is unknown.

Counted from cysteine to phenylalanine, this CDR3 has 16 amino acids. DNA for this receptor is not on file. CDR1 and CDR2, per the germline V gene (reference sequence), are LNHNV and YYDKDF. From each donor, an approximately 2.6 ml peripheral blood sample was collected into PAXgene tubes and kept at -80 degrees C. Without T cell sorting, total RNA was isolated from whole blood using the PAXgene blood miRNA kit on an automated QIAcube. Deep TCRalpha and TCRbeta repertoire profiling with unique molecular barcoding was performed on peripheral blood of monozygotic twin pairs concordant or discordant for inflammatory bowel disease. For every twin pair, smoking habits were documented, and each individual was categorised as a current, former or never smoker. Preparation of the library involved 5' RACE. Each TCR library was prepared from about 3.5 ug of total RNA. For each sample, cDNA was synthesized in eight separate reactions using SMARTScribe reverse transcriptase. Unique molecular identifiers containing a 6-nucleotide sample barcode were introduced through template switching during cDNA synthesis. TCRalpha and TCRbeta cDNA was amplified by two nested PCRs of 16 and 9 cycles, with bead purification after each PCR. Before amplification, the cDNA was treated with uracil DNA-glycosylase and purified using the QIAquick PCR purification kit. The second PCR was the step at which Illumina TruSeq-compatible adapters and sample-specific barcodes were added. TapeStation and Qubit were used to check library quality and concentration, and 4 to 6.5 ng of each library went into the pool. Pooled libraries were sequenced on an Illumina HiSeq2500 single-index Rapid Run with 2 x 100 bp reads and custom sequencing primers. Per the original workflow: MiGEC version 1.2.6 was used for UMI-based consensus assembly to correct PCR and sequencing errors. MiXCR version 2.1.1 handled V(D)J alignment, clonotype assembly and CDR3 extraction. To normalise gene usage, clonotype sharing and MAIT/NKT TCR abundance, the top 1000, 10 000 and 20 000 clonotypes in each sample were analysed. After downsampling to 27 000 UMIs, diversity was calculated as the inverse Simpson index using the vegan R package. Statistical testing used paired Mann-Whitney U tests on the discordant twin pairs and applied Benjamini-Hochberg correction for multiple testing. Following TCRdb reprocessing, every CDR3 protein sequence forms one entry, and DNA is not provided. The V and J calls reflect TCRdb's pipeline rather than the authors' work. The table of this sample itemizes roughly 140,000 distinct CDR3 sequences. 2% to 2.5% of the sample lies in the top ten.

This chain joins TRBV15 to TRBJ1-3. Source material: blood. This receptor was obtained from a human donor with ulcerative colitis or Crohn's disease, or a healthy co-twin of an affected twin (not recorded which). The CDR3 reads CATSRGANSGSDTIYF.